The present entry profiles one T cell receptor beta chain with its context. Its antigen is still unknown. Per germline, CDR1 KGHSY and CDR2 FQNENV. V shed 3 bases and J shed 4 bases, with 6 bases lying between them. This CDR3 has 12 residues. The data belong to a study of cytomegalovirus exposure and HLA in healthy donors. Study in general: The early release's HLA-typed donors yielded 78 million or so unique TCRs. The study's findings and limits: On later analysis, the bulk of CMV-associated TCR beta chains appeared to be HLA-restricted. TRBV6-2, TRBV6-3 and other indistinguishable V segments were excluded. The only immune exposure information that was available was CMV serostatus.

PCR amplification relied on 60 Vbeta primers (plus 13 Jbeta primers). Measured with immunoSEQ multiplex PCR; TCRdb has only the in-frame clones, and not every one. The table includes about 62,000 clones, more than 75% detected once. J is TRBJ1-2 and V is TRBV16; D unresolved. This TCR was sampled from a man aged 18 to 35 in good health and CMV-seronegative. The sample comprised PBMCs. CDR3 DNA: TGTGCCAGCAGCCAGACAACCTATGGCTACACCTTC. Translated: CASSQTTYGYTF.